A selection of T cell receptor beta chains follows, all from one sample in a study of T-cell reconstitution after alpha-beta-depleted transplantation in children. TCRdb re-analysed the PCR reads in MiXCR, keeping a single row per CDR3 protein. Of a few hundred thousand distinct CDR3 sequences detected, 13% appear once; the ten largest clones hold around 2%. The specimen comprised PBMCs, mostly from graft donor cells, sampled 360 days after TCRalphabeta/CD19-depleted stem cell transplant. These receptors all stem from a male patient aged 10 to 17 who had a stem cell transplant for acute myeloid leukemia, so the T cells may come from the graft donor. Each CDR3 is given with its conserved first and last residue. The order of the fields is D gene, clone size, V gene, J gene, CDR3 protein, CDR3 DNA. The D gene is left open where the match is weak. Clone size appears in some rows only: once, few, many, or a class for an expanded clone.

>NA|few|TRBV28|TRBJ2-1
CASSLPQGRGPSYNEQFF
TGTGCCAGCAGTTTACCCCAAGGGCGGGGGCCCTCCTACAATGAGCAGTTCTTC
>NA|NA|TRBV6-1|TRBJ2-5
CASTQGDETQYF
TGTGCCAGCACTCAGGGAGATGAGACCCAGTACTTC
>TRBD2|few|TRBV6-1|TRBJ2-5
CASSESPGRQETQYF
TGTGCCAGCAGTGAATCTCCCGGGAGGCAAGAGACCCAGTACTTC
>NA|many|TRBV29-1|TRBJ2-6
CSVGTFPGANVLTF
TGCAGCGTTGGGACCTTCCCTGGGGCCAACGTCCTGACTTTC
>TRBD2|NA|TRBV3-1|TRBJ2-1
CASSPYYLAEEQFF
TGTGCCAGCAGCCCTTACTACCTAGCGGAAGAGCAGTTCTTC
>NA|NA|TRBV7-6|TRBJ2-1
CASSFDRNYNEQFF
TGTGCCAGCAGCTTCGACAGGAACTACAATGAGCAGTTCTTC
>NA|NA|TRBV12-3/TRBV12-4|TRBJ1-6
CASSTKGGSPLHF
TGTGCCAGCAGTACCAAGGGAGGCTCACCCCTCCACTTT
>NA|many|TRBV20-1|TRBJ2-3
CSARAGDGTDTQYF
TGCAGTGCTAGAGCGGGAGATGGCACAGATACGCAGTATTTT
>TRBD2|NA|TRBV6-2/TRBV6-3|TRBJ2-1
CASSFIFGGSLNEQFF
TGTGCCAGCAGTTTCATATTCGGCGGGAGTTTGAATGAGCAGTTCTTC
>NA|NA|TRBV6-5|TRBJ1-6
CASSYSSRRGYNSPLHF
TGTGCCAGCAGTTACTCTAGCAGGAGGGGTTATAATTCACCCCTCCACTTT
>NA|few|TRBV29-1|TRBJ2-7
CSAKRSGTSGPYEQYF
TGCAGCGCCAAACGTTCCGGGACGTCGGGTCCCTACGAGCAGTACTTC
>TRBD2|NA|TRBV27|TRBJ2-1
CASKMAGGANEQFF
TGTGCCAGCAAGATGGCGGGAGGGGCGAATGAGCAGTTCTTC
>NA|NA|TRBV7-7|TRBJ2-5
CASSLIGGAGVGETQYF
TGTGCTAGCAGCTTAATTGGCGGGGCAGGGGTAGGAGAGACCCAGTACTTC
>NA|medium-sized|TRBV20-1|TRBJ2-6
CSARGGSGANVLTF
TGCAGTGCTAGAGGGGGCTCTGGGGCCAACGTCCTGACTTTC
>NA|NA|TRBV7-2|TRBJ1-5
CASSPGSPQPQHF
TGTGCCAGCAGCCCCGGTTCTCCTCAGCCCCAGCATTTT
>NA|once|TRBV5-1|TRBJ2-2
CASSLMGSGNTGELFF
TGCGCCAGCAGCTTGATGGGTAGCGGGAACACCGGGGAGCTGTTTTTT
>NA|NA|TRBV6-2/TRBV6-3|TRBJ2-5
CASSYGGLGETQYF
TGTGCCAGCAGTTACGGCGGCCTGGGGGAGACCCAGTACTTC
>TRBD1|NA|TRBV6-2/TRBV6-3|TRBJ2-7
CASSFPGQFSYEQYF
TGTGCCAGCAGTTTCCCGGGACAGTTCTCCTACGAGCAGTACTTC
>NA|NA|TRBV30|TRBJ1-5
CAWARARNQPQHF
TGTGCCTGGGCCAGGGCGCGCAATCAGCCCCAGCATTTT
>TRBD2|NA|TRBV3-1|TRBJ2-1
CASSQSPAGLGNEQFF
TGTGCCAGCAGCCAGTCCCCAGCGGGACTGGGGAATGAGCAGTTCTTC
>NA|few|TRBV20-1|TRBJ2-7
CSAKTGEFYEQYF
TGCAGTGCTAAGACAGGCGAGTTCTACGAGCAGTACTTC
>TRBD2|few|TRBV10-3|TRBJ2-3
CAISESGREDTDTQYF
TGTGCCATCAGTGAGTCCGGGCGGGAGGACACAGATACGCAGTATTTT
>TRBD2|few|TRBV20-1|TRBJ2-4
CSAEPGLAGELAKNIQYF
TGCAGTGCAGAACCGGGACTAGCGGGAGAGCTAGCCAAAAACATTCAGTACTTC
>NA|few|TRBV14|TRBJ2-1
CASSQEWGYNEQFF
TGTGCCAGCAGCCAAGAATGGGGATACAATGAGCAGTTCTTC
>NA|NA|TRBV28|TRBJ1-1
CASSLGGGGGTEAFF
TGTGCCAGCAGTTTGGGCGGGGGAGGAGGCACTGAAGCTTTCTTT
>TRBD2|NA|TRBV4-3|TRBJ2-1
CASSQTSGSEEQFF
TGCGCCAGCAGCCAGACTAGCGGGAGTGAAGAGCAGTTCTTC
>TRBD2|NA|TRBV28|TRBJ2-1
CASSPLGLAGEWNEQFF
TGTGCCAGCAGTCCCCTAGGACTAGCGGGAGAATGGAATGAGCAGTTCTTC
>NA|NA|TRBV25-1|TRBJ2-7
CASSNFYEQYF
TGTGCCAGCAGCAATTTCTACGAGCAGTACTTC
>NA|NA|TRBV21-1|TRBJ2-1
CARPRTSGYNEQFF
TGTGCCAGACCCAGGACTAGCGGATACAATGAGCAGTTCTTC
>TRBD2|NA|TRBV7-3|TRBJ2-1
CASSPQRGGYNEQFF
TGTGCCAGCAGCCCACAGCGGGGTGGCTACAATGAGCAGTTCTTC
>NA|NA|TRBV6-1|TRBJ1-2
CASSQQSPNYGYTF
TGTGCCAGCAGCCAACAGAGCCCTAACTATGGCTACACCTTC
>NA|NA|TRBV9|TRBJ2-5
CASSVGALDLKETQYF
TGTGCCAGCAGCGTAGGGGCACTTGACCTCAAGGAGACCCAGTACTTC
>TRBD2|many|TRBV9|TRBJ2-1
CASSPLFSGRGNEQFF
TGTGCCAGCAGCCCCTTATTTAGCGGGAGGGGCAATGAGCAGTTCTTC